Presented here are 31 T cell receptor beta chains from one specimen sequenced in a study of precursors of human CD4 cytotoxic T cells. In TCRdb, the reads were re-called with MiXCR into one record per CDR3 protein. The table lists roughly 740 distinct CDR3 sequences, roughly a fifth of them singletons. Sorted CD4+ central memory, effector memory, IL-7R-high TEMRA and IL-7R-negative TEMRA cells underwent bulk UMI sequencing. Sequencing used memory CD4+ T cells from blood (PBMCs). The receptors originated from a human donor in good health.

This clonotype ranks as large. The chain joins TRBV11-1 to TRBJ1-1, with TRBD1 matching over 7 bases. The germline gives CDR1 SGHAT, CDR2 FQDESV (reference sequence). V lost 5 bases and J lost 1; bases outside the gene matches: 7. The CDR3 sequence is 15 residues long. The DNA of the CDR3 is TGTGCCAGCAGCCCTCAGGGGGGGGCGAACACTGAAGCTTTCTTT. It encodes CASSPQGGANTEAFF.

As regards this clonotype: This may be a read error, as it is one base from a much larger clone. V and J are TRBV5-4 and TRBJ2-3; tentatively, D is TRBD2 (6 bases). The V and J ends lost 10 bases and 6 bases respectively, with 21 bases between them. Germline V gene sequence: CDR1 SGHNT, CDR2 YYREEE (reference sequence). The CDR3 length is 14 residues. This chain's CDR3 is CAGILGGVQDTQYF. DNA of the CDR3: TGTGCCGGCATCCTGGGCGGGGTCCAGGATACGCAGTATTTT. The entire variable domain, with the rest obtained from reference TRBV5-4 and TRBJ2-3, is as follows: ETGVTQSPTHLIKTRGQQVTLRCSSQSGHNTVSWYQQALGQGPQFIFQYYREEENGRGNFPPRFSGLQFPNYSSELNVNALELDDSALYLCAGILGGVQDTQYFGPGTRLTVL.

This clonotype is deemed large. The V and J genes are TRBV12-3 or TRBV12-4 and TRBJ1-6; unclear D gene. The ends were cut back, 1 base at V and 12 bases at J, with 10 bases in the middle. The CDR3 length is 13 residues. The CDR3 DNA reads TGTGCCAGCAGTTTAGGGGGATCAAGACCCCTCCACTTT. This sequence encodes CASSLGGSRPLHF.

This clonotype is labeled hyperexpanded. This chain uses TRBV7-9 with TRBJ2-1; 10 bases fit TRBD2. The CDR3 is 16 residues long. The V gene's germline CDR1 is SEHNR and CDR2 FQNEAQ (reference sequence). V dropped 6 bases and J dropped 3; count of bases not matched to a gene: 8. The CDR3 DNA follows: TGTGCCAGCAGGTACAATAGCGGGGGGAGCTACAATGAGCAGTTCTTC. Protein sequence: CASRYNSGGSYNEQFF.

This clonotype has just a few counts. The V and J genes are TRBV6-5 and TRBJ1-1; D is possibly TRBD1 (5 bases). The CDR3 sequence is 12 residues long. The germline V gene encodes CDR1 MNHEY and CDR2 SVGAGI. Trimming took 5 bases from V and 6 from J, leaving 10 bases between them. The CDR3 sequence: CASSNPRAEAFF. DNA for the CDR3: TGTGCCAGCAGTAACCCCAGGGCTGAAGCTTTCTTT.

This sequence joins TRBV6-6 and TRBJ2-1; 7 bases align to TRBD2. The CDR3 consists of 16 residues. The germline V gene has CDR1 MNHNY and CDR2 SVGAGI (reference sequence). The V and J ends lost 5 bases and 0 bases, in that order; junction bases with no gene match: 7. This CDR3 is CASSPSGTGSYNEQFF. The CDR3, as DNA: TGTGCCAGCAGTCCGAGCGGGACCGGCTCCTACAATGAGCAGTTCTTC.

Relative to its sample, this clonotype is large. CDR3 DNA sequence: TGCAGCGCCCCGTTTGGGAGTGTCACAGATACGCAGTATTTT. Translation: CSAPFGSVTDTQYF. This chain uses TRBV29-1 with TRBJ2-3, with D possibly TRBD2 on 5 matching bases. The CDR3 is 14 amino acids. With 7 bases removed from V and 2 bases from J, the gap between germline ends came to 16 bases. Germline V gives CDR1 SQVTM, CDR2 ANQGSEA.

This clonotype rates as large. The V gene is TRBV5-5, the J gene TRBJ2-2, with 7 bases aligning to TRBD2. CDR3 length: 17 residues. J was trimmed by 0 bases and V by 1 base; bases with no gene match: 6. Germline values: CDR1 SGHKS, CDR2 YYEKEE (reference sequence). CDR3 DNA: TGTGCCAGCAGCTTGCTCCGGGGGGTCGCGAACACCGGGGAGCTGTTTTTT. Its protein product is CASSLLRGVANTGELFF.

In nucleotides, the CDR3 is TGCAGTGCTAGGGGGGAACAGGGGAACACTGAAGCTTTCTTT. Translation gives CSARGEQGNTEAFF. This chain connects TRBV20-1 to TRBJ1-1; possible D gene TRBD1, 6 bases. The CDR3 runs 14 residues. Germline V lookup: CDR1 DFQATT, CDR2 SNEGSKA (reference sequence). Trimming removed 3 bases from V and 1 base from J, with 12 bases in between.

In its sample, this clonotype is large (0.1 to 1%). Here the CDR3 DNA reads TGTGCCAGCAGGTTGGACAGGTTCGAGACCCAGTACTTC. Translated, it gives CASRLDRFETQYF. The genes are TRBV2 and TRBJ2-5, with 7 bases matching TRBD1. The germline CDR1 and CDR2 sequences are SNHLY and FYNNEI. The CDR3 covers 13 residues. Losses at the gene ends were 6 bases for V and 5 bases for J; bases not matched to a gene: 6.

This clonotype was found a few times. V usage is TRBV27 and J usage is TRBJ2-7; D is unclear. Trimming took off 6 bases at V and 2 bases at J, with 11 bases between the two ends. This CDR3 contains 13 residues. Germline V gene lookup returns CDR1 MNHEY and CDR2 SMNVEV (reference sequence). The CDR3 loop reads CASRGNLAYEQYF. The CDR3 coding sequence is TGTGCCAGCAGGGGGAACCTCGCCTACGAGCAGTACTTC.

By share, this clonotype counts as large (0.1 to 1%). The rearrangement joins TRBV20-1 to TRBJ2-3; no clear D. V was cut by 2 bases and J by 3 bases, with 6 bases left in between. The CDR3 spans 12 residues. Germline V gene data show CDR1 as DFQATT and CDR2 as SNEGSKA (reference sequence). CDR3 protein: CSARRSTDTQYF. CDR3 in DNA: TGCAGTGCTAGACGGAGTACAGATACGCAGTATTTT.

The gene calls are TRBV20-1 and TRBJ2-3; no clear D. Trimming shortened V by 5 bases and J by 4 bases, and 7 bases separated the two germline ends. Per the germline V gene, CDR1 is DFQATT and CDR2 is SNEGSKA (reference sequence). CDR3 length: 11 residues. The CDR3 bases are TGCAGTGCTCCAATCGCAGATACGCAGTATTTT. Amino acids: CSAPIADTQYF.

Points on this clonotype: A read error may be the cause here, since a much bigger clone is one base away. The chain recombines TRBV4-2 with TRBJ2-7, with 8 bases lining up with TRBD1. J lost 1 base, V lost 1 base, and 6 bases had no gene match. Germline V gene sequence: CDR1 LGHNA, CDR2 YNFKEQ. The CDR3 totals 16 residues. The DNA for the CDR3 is TGTGCCAGCAGCCAAGGTCTCTGGACAGGGTCCTACGAGCAGTACTTC. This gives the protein CASSQGLWTGSYEQYF.

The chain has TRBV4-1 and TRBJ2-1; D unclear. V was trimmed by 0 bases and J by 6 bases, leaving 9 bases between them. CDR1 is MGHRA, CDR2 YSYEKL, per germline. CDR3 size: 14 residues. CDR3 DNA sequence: TGCGCCAGCAGCCAAGAGTCAACTGGCAATGAGCAGTTCTTC. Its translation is CASSQESTGNEQFF.

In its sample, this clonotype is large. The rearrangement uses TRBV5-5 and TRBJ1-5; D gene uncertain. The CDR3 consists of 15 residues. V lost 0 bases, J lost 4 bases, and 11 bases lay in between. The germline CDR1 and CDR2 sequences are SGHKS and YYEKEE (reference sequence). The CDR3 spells CASSLVVTTNQPQHF. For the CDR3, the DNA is TGTGCCAGCAGCTTGGTCGTGACAACTAATCAGCCCCAGCATTTT.

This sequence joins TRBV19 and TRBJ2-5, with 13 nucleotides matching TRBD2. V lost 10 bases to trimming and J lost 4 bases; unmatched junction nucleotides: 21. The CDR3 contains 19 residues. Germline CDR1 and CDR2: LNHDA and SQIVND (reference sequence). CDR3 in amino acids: CANRPGLAGSVGNGETQYF. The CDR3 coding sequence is TGTGCCAATAGACCGGGACTAGCGGGATCGGTGGGAAATGGAGAGACCCAGTACTTC. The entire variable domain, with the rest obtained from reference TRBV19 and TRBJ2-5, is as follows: DGGITQSPKYLFRKEGQNVTLSCEQNLNHDAMYWYRQDPGQGLRLIYYSQIVNDFQKGDIAEGYSVSREKKESFPLTVTSAQKNPTAFYLCANRPGLAGSVGNGETQYFGPGTRLLVL.

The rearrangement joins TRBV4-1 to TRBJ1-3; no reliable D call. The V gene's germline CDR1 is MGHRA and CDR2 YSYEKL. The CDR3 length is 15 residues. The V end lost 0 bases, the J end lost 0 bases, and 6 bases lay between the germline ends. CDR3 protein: CASSQEGDSGNTIYF. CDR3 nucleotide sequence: TGCGCCAGCAGCCAAGAGGGTGACTCTGGAAACACCATATATTTT.

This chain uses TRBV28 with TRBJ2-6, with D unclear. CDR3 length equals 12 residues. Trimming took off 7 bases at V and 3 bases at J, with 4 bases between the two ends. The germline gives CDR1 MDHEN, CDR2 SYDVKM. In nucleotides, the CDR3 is TGTGCCAGCAAGTATGGGGCCAACGTCCTGACTTTC. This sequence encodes CASKYGANVLTF.

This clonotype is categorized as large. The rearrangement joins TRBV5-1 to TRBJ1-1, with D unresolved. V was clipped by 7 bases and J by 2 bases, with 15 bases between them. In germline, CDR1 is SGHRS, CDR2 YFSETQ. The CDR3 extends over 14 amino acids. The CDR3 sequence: CASGLANPNTEAFF. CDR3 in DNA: TGCGCCAGCGGGCTGGCAAACCCAAACACTGAAGCTTTCTTT.

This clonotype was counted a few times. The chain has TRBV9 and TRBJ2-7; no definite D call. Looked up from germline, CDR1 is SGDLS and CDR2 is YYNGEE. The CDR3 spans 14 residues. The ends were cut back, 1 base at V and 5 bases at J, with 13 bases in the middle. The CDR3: CASSVNIESDEQYF. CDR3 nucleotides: TGTGCCAGCAGCGTAAATATTGAGTCCGACGAGCAGTACTTC.

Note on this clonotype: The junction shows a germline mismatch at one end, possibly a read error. This CDR3 reads CASSLLGAWEQFF. The CDR3 DNA follows: TGTGCTAGCAGCTTATTAGGGGCGTGGGAGCAGTTCTTC. The chain links TRBV7-7 to TRBJ2-1; possible D gene TRBD1, 5 bases. CDR3 length: 13 amino acids. Germline loops: CDR1 SSHAT, CDR2 FNYEAQ (reference sequence).

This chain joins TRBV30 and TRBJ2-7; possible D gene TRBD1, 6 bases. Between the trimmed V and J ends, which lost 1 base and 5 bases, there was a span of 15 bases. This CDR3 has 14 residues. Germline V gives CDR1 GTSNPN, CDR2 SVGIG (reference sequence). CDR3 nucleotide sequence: TGTGCCTGGAGTGCCCCCGACAGGTCCCACGAGCAGTACTTC. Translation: CAWSAPDRSHEQYF. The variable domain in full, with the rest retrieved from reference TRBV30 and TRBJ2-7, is SQTIHQWPATLVQPVGSPLSLECTVEGTSNPNLYWYRQAAGRGLQLLFYSVGIGQISSEVPQNLSASRPQDRQFILSSKKLLLSDSGFYLCAWSAPDRSHEQYFGPGTRLTVT.

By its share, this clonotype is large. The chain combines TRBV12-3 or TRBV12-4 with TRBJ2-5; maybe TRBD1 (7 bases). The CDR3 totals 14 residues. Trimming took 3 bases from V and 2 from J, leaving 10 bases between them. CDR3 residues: CASSLGGQQETQYF. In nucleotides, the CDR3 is TGTGCCAGCAGTTTGGGGGGACAGCAAGAGACCCAGTACTTC.

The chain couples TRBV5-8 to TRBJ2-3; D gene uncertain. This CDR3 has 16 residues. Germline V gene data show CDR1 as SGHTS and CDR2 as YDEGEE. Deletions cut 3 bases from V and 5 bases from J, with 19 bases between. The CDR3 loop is CASSSPTPRALDTQYF. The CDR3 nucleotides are TGTGCCAGCAGCTCTCCCACACCTCGCGCTTTAGATACGCAGTATTTT.

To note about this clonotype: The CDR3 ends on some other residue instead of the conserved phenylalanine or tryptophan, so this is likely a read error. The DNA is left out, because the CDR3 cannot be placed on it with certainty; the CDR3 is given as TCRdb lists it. CDR3: CASSQGPRDVLRV. This rearrangement joins TRBV4-2 to TRBJ2-1; TRBD1, as called in the table, went unchecked against the DNA. Germline loops: CDR1 LGHNA, CDR2 YNFKEQ. A total of 13 residues make up the CDR3, ends included.

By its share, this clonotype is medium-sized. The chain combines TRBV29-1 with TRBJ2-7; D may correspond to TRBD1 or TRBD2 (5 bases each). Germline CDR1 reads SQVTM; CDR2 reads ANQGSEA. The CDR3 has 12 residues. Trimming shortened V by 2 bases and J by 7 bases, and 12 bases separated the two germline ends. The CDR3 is CSVENWGGEQYF. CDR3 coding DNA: TGCAGCGTTGAAAATTGGGGCGGGGAGCAGTACTTC.

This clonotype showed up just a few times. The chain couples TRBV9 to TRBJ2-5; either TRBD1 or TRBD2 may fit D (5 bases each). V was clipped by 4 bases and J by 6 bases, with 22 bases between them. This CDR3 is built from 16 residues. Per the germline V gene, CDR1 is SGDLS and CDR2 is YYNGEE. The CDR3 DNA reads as TGTGCCAGCAGCCCAACCCCCGGGACGGGGACGAAGACCCAGTACTTC. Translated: CASSPTPGTGTKTQYF. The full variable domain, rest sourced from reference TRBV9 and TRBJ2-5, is DSGVTQTPKHLITATGQRVTLRCSPRSGDLSVYWYQQSLDQGLQFLIQYYNGEERAKGNILERFSAQQFPDLHSELNLSSLELGDSALYFCASSPTPGTGTKTQYFGPGTRLLVL.

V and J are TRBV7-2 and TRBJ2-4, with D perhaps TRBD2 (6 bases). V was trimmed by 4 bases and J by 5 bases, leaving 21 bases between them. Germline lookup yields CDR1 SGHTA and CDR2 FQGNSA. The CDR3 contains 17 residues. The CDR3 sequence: CASSSVPGAGRQNIQYF. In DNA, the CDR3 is TGTGCCAGCAGCTCCGTGCCGGGAGCTGGGAGGCAAAACATTCAGTACTTC.

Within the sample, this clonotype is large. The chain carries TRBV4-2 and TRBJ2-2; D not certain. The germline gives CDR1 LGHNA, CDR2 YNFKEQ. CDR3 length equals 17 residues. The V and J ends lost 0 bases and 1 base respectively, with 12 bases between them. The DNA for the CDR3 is TGTGCCAGCAGCCAAGATGGGGTTGTAGAGAACACCGGGGAGCTGTTTTTT. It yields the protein CASSQDGVVENTGELFF.

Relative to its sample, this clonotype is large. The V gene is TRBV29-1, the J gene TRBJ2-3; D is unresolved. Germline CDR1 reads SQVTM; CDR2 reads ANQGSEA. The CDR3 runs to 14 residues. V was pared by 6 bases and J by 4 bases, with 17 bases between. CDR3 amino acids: CSVKWVADSDTQYF. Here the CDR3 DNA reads TGCAGCGTCAAATGGGTGGCTGATTCAGATACGCAGTATTTT.